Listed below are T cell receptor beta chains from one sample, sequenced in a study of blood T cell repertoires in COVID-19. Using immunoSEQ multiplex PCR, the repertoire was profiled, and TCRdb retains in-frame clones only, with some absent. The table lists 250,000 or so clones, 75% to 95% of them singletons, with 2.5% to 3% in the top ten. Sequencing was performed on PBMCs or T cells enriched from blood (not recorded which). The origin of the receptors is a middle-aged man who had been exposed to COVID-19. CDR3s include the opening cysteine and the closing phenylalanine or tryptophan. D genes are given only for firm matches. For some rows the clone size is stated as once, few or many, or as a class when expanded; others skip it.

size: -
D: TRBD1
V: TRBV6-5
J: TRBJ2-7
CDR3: CASSSRGQGTYEQYF
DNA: TGTGCCAGCAGCAGTAGGGGACAGGGAACCTACGAGCAGTACTTC

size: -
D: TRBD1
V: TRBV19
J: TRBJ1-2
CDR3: CASSGTGGDYGYTF
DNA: TGTGCCAGTAGTGGGACAGGGGGCGACTATGGCTACACCTTC

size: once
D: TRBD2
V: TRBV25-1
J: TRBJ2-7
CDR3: CASSDTGTKYEQYF
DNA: TGTGCCAGCAGCGATACCGGGACTAAATACGAGCAGTACTTC

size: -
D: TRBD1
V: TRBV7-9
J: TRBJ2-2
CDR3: CASSLSTGGSGGELFF
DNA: TGTGCCAGCAGCTTAAGTACAGGGGGCAGTGGCGGGGAGCTGTTTTTT

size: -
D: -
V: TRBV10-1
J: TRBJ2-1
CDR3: CASSARTDMYNEQFF
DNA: TGCGCCAGCAGTGCGAGGACAGACATGTACAATGAGCAGTTCTTC

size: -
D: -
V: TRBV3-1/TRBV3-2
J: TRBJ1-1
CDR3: CASSLVGMNTEAFF
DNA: TGTGCCAGCAGCCTGGTGGGCATGAACACTGAAGCTTTCTTT

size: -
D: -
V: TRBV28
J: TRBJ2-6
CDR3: CASSLGLSGANVLTF
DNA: TGTGCCAGCAGTTTAGGCCTCTCTGGGGCCAACGTCCTGACTTTC

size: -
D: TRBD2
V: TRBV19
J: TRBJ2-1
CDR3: CASLGTSGRYNEQFF
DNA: TGTGCCAGTCTAGGGACTAGCGGAAGATACAATGAGCAGTTCTTC

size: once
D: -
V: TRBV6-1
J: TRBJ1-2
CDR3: CASSENRLNYGYTF
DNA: TGTGCCAGCAGTGAGAACAGGCTTAACTATGGCTACACCTTC

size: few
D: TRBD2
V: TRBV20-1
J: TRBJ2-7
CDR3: CSGLAGVKQYF
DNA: TGCAGTGGACTAGCGGGAGTGAAGCAGTACTTC

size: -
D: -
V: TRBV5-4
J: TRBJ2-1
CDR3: CASSSPTHNEQFF
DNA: TGTGCCAGCAGCTCCCCTACCCACAATGAGCAGTTCTTC

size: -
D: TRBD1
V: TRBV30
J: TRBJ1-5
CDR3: CAWRDRDSLRQPQHF
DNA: TGTGCCTGGAGGGATCGGGACAGTCTACGACAGCCCCAGCATTTT

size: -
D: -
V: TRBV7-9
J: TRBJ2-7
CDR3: CASSRQVIEPYEQYF
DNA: TGTGCCAGCAGCCGACAGGTCATAGAACCCTACGAGCAGTACTTC

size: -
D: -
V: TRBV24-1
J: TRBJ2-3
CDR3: CATKAGLPGTDTQYF
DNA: TGTGCCACCAAGGCGGGACTTCCCGGGACAGATACGCAGTATTTT

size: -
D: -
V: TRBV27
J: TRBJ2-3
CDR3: CASAQRGTDTQYF
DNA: TGTGCCAGCGCTCAGAGGGGGACAGATACGCAGTATTTT

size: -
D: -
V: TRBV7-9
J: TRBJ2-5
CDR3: CASSLGGHLETQYF
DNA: TGTGCCAGCAGCTTAGGAGGTCATCTCGAGACCCAGTACTTC

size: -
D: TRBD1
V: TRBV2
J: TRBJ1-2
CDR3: CASYLGQGLAHYTF
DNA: TGTGCCAGCTACCTCGGACAGGGCCTAGCCCACTACACCTTC

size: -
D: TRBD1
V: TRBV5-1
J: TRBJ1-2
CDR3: CASSSGQGYGYTF
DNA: TGCGCCAGCAGCTCGGGACAGGGGTATGGCTACACCTTC

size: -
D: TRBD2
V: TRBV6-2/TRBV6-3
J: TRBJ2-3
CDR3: CASSRLAGVGADTQYF
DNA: TGTGCCAGCAGTAGACTAGCGGGAGTTGGCGCAGATACGCAGTATTTT

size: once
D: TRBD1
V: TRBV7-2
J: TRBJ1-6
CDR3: CASSLRQGSYNSPLHF
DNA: TGTGCCAGCAGCCTTCGACAGGGATCCTATAATTCACCCCTCCACTTT

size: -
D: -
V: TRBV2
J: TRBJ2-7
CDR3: CASSPDRGGEQYF
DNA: TGTGCCAGCAGCCCCGACAGGGGAGGGGAGCAGTACTTC

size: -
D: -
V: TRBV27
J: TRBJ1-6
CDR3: CASRESVSYNSPLHF
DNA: TGTGCCAGCAGGGAGTCAGTCTCCTATAATTCACCCCTCCACTTT

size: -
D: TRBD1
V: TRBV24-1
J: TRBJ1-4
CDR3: CATSDARQGEDELFF
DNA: TGTGCCACCAGTGACGCTCGACAGGGCGAAGATGAGCTGTTTTTT

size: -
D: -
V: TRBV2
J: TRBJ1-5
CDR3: CASSDRDNLSNQPQHF
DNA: TGTGCCAGCAGCGACCGGGACAACCTTAGCAATCAGCCCCAGCATTTT

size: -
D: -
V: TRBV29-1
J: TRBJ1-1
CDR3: CSVGGGVLNTEAFF
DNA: TGCAGCGTGGGGGGGGGAGTTCTGAACACTGAAGCTTTCTTT

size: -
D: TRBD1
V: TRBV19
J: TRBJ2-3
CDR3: CASRQGAGTDTQYF
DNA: TGTGCCAGTAGGCAGGGGGCAGGGACAGATACGCAGTATTTT

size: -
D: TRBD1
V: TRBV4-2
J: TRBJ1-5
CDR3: CASSLALTGQDYSNQPQHF
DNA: TGTGCCAGCAGCCTAGCGTTGACGGGACAGGACTATAGCAATCAGCCCCAGCATTTT

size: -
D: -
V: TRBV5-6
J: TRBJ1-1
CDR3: CASSWAQNTEAFF
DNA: TGTGCCAGCAGTTGGGCCCAGAACACTGAAGCTTTCTTT

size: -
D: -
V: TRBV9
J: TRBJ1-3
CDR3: CASSIQGASGNTIYF
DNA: TGTGCCAGCAGCATCCAGGGTGCCTCTGGAAACACCATATATTTT

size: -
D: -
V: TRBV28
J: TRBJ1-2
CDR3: CASSPWGVNYGYTF
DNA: TGTGCCAGCAGTCCGTGGGGGGTCAACTATGGCTACACCTTC

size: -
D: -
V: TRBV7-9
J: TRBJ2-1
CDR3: CASSFPVYNEQFF
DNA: TGTGCCAGCAGCTTTCCGGTCTACAATGAGCAGTTCTTC

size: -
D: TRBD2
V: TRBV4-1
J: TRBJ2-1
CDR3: CASSQVAGGSNEQFF
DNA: TGCGCCAGCAGCCAAGTAGCGGGAGGGTCGAATGAGCAGTTCTTC

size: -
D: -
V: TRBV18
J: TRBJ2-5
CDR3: CASSPYGQQETQYF
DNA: TGTGCCAGCTCACCCTACGGACAACAAGAGACCCAGTACTTC

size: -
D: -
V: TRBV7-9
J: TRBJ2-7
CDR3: CASSLGADFYEQYF
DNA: TGTGCCAGCAGCTTAGGGGCAGATTTTTACGAGCAGTACTTC

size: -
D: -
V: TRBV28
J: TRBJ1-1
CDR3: CASIDSAGTQNTEAFF
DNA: TGTGCCAGCATTGACTCCGCCGGGACACAGAACACTGAAGCTTTCTTT

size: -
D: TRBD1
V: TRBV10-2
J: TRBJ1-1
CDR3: CASSRQGRTEAFF
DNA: TGCGCCAGCAGCCGACAGGGGAGAACTGAAGCTTTCTTT

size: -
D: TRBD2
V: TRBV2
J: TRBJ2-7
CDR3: CASSPRTSGTYEQYF
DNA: TGTGCCAGCAGTCCCCGGACTAGCGGAACCTACGAGCAGTACTTC

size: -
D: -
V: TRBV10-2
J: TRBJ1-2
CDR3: CASSESGGEYGYTF
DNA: TGCGCCAGCAGTGAGTCAGGGGGGGAGTATGGCTACACCTTC

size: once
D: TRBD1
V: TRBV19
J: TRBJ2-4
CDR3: CASSEQGGIQYF
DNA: TGTGCCAGTAGCGAACAGGGGGGCATTCAGTACTTC

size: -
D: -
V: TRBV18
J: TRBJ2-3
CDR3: CASSPPWARENTDTQYF
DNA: TGTGCCAGCTCACCGCCGTGGGCCCGGGAAAACACAGATACGCAGTATTTT

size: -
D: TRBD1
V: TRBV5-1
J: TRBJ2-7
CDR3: CASSLGTGPYEQYF
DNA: TGCGCCAGCAGCCTCGGGACAGGGCCCTACGAGCAGTACTTC

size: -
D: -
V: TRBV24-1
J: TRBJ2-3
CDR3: CATSDFSRTDTQYF
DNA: TGTGCCACCAGTGATTTCTCCAGGACAGATACGCAGTATTTT

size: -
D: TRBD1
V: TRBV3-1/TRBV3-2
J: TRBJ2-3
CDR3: CASSQDWEGGTTDTQYF
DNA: TGTGCCAGCAGCCAAGATTGGGAAGGGGGCACCACAGATACGCAGTATTTT

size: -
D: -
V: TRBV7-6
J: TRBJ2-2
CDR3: CASSRNLAATGELFF
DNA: TGTGCCAGCAGCCGGAACCTAGCCGCCACCGGGGAGCTGTTTTTT

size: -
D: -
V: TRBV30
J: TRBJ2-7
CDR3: CAWSRSQGYEQYF
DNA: TGTGCCTGGAGTCGTTCACAGGGCTACGAGCAGTACTTC

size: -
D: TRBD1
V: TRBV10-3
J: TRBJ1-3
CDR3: CAMWTGLAGNTIYF
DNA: TGTGCCATGTGGACAGGGTTAGCTGGAAACACCATATATTTT

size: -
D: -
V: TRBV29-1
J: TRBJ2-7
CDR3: CSVETVSHEQYF
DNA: TGCAGCGTTGAAACAGTTTCCCACGAGCAGTACTTC

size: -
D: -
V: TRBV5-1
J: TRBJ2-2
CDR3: CASSFREPRAGELFF
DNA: TGCGCCAGCAGCTTTCGAGAGCCGAGGGCCGGGGAGCTGTTTTTT